These 2 T cell receptor beta chains were all obtained from the same sample, sequenced in a study of cytotoxic CD8 clonotypes in ibrutinib-treated CLL. Using immunoSEQ multiplex PCR, the repertoire was profiled, and TCRdb retains in-frame clones only, with some absent. Of tens of thousands of clones listed, over 75% are singletons. Sequencing was performed on PBMCs, taken at disease progression, from a patient treated with ibrutinib. The receptor source for this set is a human donor with chronic lymphocytic leukemia.

By proportion, this clone is medium-sized. The chain carries TRBV19 and TRBJ2-1; 10 bases align to TRBD2. Germline loops: CDR1 LNHDA, CDR2 SQIVND (reference sequence). Unmatched junction bases numbered 5, after V lost 0 bases and J lost 3 bases. The CDR3 runs 17 residues. This CDR3 is CASSIDLASGSYNEQFF. The CDR3 coding sequence is TGTGCCAGTAGTATAGATCTGGCTAGCGGGAGCTACAATGAGCAGTTCTTC.

The chain couples TRBV28 to TRBJ2-2; no clear D. V dropped 7 bases and J dropped 7 bases, with 7 bases sitting between them. CDR1 and CDR2 from the germline V gene are MDHEN and SYDVKM. The CDR3 totals 11 residues. Here the CDR3 reads CASKRNGELFF. The CDR3 coding sequence is TGTGCCAGCAAGAGGAACGGGGAGCTGTTTTTT. The variable domain in full, completed from reference TRBV28 and TRBJ2-2, reads DVKVTQSSRYLVKRTGEKVFLECVQDMDHENMFWYRQDPGLGLRLIYFSYDVKMKEKGDIPEGYSVSREKKERFSLILESASTNQTSMYLCASKRNGELFFGEGSRLTVL.